The 7 T cell receptor beta chains below were found in one sample sequenced in a study of blood T cells in healthy people across ages (dated by TCRdb to about 2015). The library was prepared using 5' RACE. TCRdb names Illumina HiSeq 2500 as the instrument used. The second PCR ran for about 6 to 11 cycles and used a J-beta primer mix along with a sample-barcoded 5' primer. The public reads were reprocessed in TCRdb via fastp at Q25 and MiXCR, keeping in-frame beta chains. Rows with one shared CDR3 protein collapse into an entry with the most common genes and DNA. Within this sample are approximately 1,100,000 distinct CDR3 sequences, with roughly 45% of them counted one time only. Jointly, the top ten make up 15% to 20% of the sample. Input material: blood. Receptor source: a woman between 55 and 75 years old in good health.

This clonotype came up many times. The chain couples TRBV12-3 or TRBV12-4 to TRBJ2-5; 15 bases map to TRBD2. J gave up 1 base and V 5 bases, and 2 bases lay outside the gene matches. This CDR3 spans 16 amino acids. The CDR3 nucleotides read TGTGCCAGCAGTCCGGGACTAGCGGGAGGCCAAGAGACCCAGTACTTC. It encodes CASSPGLAGGQETQYF.

V gene TRBV5-1 combines with J gene TRBJ1-1, with TRBD1 matching 9 bases. CDR3 length equals 14 residues. V was clipped by 4 bases and J by 3 bases; unmatched bases: 4. Germline loops: CDR1 SGHRS, CDR2 YFSETQ. The CDR3 spells CASSRTGEDTEAFF. Here the CDR3 DNA reads TGCGCCAGCAGCCGGACAGGGGAGGACACTGAAGCTTTCTTT.

The V and J genes are TRBV20-1 and TRBJ1-2, with D tentatively TRBD1 (6 bases). Germline CDR1 DFQATT, CDR2 SNEGSKA (reference sequence). The V end lost 5 bases, the J end lost 1 base, and 8 bases lay between the germline ends. This CDR3 is 12 amino acids long. DNA of the CDR3: TGCAGTGCTTACAGGGATAACTATGGCTACACCTTC. This translates into CSAYRDNYGYTF.

The J gene is TRBJ2-3, the V gene TRBV15; D remains unclear. CDR1 and CDR2 from the germline V gene are LNHNV and YYDKDF (reference sequence). This CDR3 comprises 12 residues. The V end lost 1 base, the J end lost 11 bases, and 10 bases lay between the germline ends. The CDR3 DNA reads as TGTGCCACCAGCAGAGGGGAAGTGTGGCAGTATTTT. Amino acids: CATSRGEVWQYF.

This clonotype showed up just a few times. The chain employs TRBV11-2 and TRBJ1-2; D uncertain. Trimming pared 0 bases from V and 0 bases from J, leaving 5 bases between. The V gene's germline CDR1 is SGHAT and CDR2 FQNNGV. The CDR3 has 14 amino acids. The CDR3 sequence: CASSLEIANYGYTF. The CDR3 DNA reads as TGTGCCAGCAGCTTAGAGATAGCTAACTATGGCTACACCTTC.

The chain combines TRBV29-1 with TRBJ1-2, with D maybe TRBD1 (6 bases). CDR3 length: 12 residues. V gave up 7 bases and J gave up 3 bases, with 12 bases separating them. CDR1 and CDR2 (germline): SQVTM, ANQGSEA. The CDR3 reads CSARDTDYGYTF. In DNA form, the CDR3 reads TGCAGCGCCCGGGACACCGACTATGGCTACACCTTC. The whole variable domain, filled in from reference TRBV29-1 and TRBJ1-2, reads SAVISQKPSRDICQRGTSLTIQCQVDSQVTMMFWYRQQPGQSLTLIATANQGSEATYESGFVIDKFPISRPNLTFSTLTVSNMSPEDSSIYLCSARDTDYGYTFGSGTRLTVV.

In its sample, this clonotype was seen a few times. The CDR3 is CASSLRDKRPYEQYF. The CDR3 DNA is TGTGCCAGCAGTCTCCGGGACAAGCGTCCCTACGAGCAGTACTTC. The chain uses TRBV12-3 or TRBV12-4 and TRBJ2-7, with D tentatively TRBD1 (6 bases). The ends were cut back, 5 bases at V and 2 bases at J, with 16 bases in the middle. This CDR3 is 15 amino acids long.